This passage covers 12 T cell receptor beta chains from one sample sequenced in a study of cytomegalovirus exposure and HLA in healthy donors. Both 60 Vbeta primers and 13 Jbeta primers went into the PCR. Generated by immunoSEQ multiplex PCR, the TCRdb table keeps only in-frame clones and is missing some. The repertoire consists of some 110,000 clones, with 12% to 15% occurring once and the leading ten covering around 0.86%. Sequences were obtained from PBMCs. These receptors were collected from a female donor in good health and CMV-seronegative.

The rearrangement links TRBV5-6 to TRBJ1-4; 7 bases map to TRBD1. Germline V lookup: CDR1 SGHDT, CDR2 YYEEEE. The CDR3 runs 15 residues. With 4 bases clipped from V and 3 bases from J, the junction kept 6 bases outside the gene matches. This CDR3 is CASSPRGFANEKLFF. The CDR3, as DNA: TGTGCCAGCAGCCCCAGGGGGTTTGCTAATGAAAAACTGTTTTTT.

The CDR3 nucleotides are TGTGCCAGCAGGGCGGCCCTCACAGATACGCAGTATTTT. As protein: CASRAALTDTQYF. The chain combines TRBV19 with TRBJ2-3; D possibly corresponds to TRBD1 (5 bases). Trimming removed 9 bases at V and 2 bases at J, with 12 bases between. The germline gives CDR1 LNHDA, CDR2 SQIVND (reference sequence). The CDR3 is made up of 13 amino acids.

The rearrangement links TRBV2 to TRBJ1-2; maybe TRBD1 (6 bases). Looked up from germline, CDR1 is SNHLY and CDR2 is FYNNEI. The ends were cut back, 7 bases at V and 0 bases at J, with 15 bases in the middle. The CDR3 is 15 residues long. The CDR3 loop reads CASTEGGGANYGYTF. The CDR3 coding sequence is TGTGCCAGCACCGAGGGAGGGGGAGCTAACTATGGCTACACCTTC.

This clone was observed a handful of times. The rearrangement links TRBV19 to TRBJ2-7, with D tentatively TRBD1 (6 bases). This CDR3 is built from 12 residues. Between the trimmed V and J ends, which lost 5 bases and 4 bases, there was a span of 9 bases. Germline-derived CDR1 and CDR2 are LNHDA and SQIVND (reference sequence). In DNA form, the CDR3 reads TGTGCCAGTAGTGTACAGGGATACGAGCAGTACTTC. Protein: CASSVQGYEQYF.

The rearrangement links TRBV7-3 to TRBJ2-3; 11 positions match TRBD1. The ends lost 4 bases at V and 2 bases at J; junction bases unmatched: 2. This CDR3 has 15 residues. The V gene's germline CDR1 is SGHTA and CDR2 FQGTGA. CDR3 DNA: TGTGCCAGCAGCTCGGGACAGGGGGACACAGATACGCAGTATTTT. This encodes CASSSGQGDTDTQYF.

This clone was seen only a few times. The chain combines TRBV27 with TRBJ1-1; D remains ambiguous. Germline CDR1 and CDR2: MNHEY and SMNVEV (reference sequence). The V and J ends lost 6 bases and 0 bases respectively, with 8 bases between them. This CDR3 spans 13 amino acids. The CDR3 here is CASSDTLNTEAFF. The CDR3 nucleotides read TGTGCCAGCAGCGACACCCTGAACACTGAAGCTTTCTTT.

This chain uses TRBV7-8 with TRBJ1-2; 8 positions match TRBD1. V trimming: 3 bases; J trimming: 8 bases; junction bases outside the gene matches: 11. The CDR3 runs 15 residues. Germline CDR1 and CDR2: SGHVS and FQNEAQ. CDR3: CASSFTTGDSSGYTF. The CDR3 DNA reads as TGTGCCAGCAGCTTCACGACAGGGGATTCGTCGGGCTACACCTTC.

This clone was seen more than once but under ten times. V usage is TRBV9 and J usage is TRBJ2-5, with 10 bases aligning to TRBD2. CDR1 and CDR2 from the germline V gene are SGDLS and YYNGEE. The CDR3 sequence is 16 residues long. Trimming cost V 3 bases and J 2 bases; bases outside gene matches: 7. The CDR3 is CASSGPGLAPQETQYF. For the CDR3, the DNA is TGTGCCAGCAGCGGACCGGGACTAGCGCCTCAAGAGACCCAGTACTTC.

V is TRBV6-5 and J is TRBJ1-2; a weak D match, TRBD1 (5 bases). This CDR3 has 14 residues. CDR1 is MNHEY and CDR2 is SVGAGI in the germline V gene. Trimming stripped 2 bases from V and 2 bases from J, with 9 bases between. For the CDR3, the DNA is TGTGCCAGCAGTTACAGGGGCTCAAACTATGGCTACACCTTC. The encoded protein is CASSYRGSNYGYTF.

A few counts support this clone. The rearrangement links TRBV6-4 to TRBJ2-2; the D gene is possibly TRBD2 (6 bases). Deletions cut 5 bases from V and 3 bases from J, with 10 bases between. The CDR3 totals 14 residues. CDR1 is MRHNA and CDR2 is SNTAGT in the germline V gene. CDR3 sequence: CASSNSGHTGELFF. CDR3 sequence (DNA): TGTGCCAGCAGTAATAGCGGACACACCGGGGAGCTGTTTTTT.

The gene calls are TRBV4-1 and TRBJ1-1; weak D call: TRBD1 (5 bases). The CDR3 length is 13 residues. V was clipped by 1 base and J by 7 bases, with 10 bases between them. CDR1 and CDR2 (germline): MGHRA, YSYEKL. In nucleotides, the CDR3 is TGCGCCAGCAGCCAAGGCAGGGTGAGTGAAGCTTTCTTT. Protein sequence: CASSQGRVSEAFF.

The V and J genes are TRBV7-2 and TRBJ2-1; unclear D gene. CDR1 SGHTA and CDR2 FQGNSA come from the germline V gene. Between the trimmed V and J ends, which lost 5 bases and 8 bases, there was a span of 16 bases. The CDR3 length is 14 residues. For the CDR3, the DNA is TGTGCCAGCAGCCAGTATCGAGTAGCCGATGAGCAGTTCTTC. Translated, it gives CASSQYRVADEQFF.